This passage covers 3 T cell receptor beta chains from one sample sequenced in a study of blood T cell repertoires in COVID-19. Assay: immunoSEQ multiplex PCR; the TCRdb copy retains only in-frame clones and omits some. Here the sample spans fewer than 250,000 clones, 70% to 90% being singletons. Sequencing used PBMCs or T cells enriched from blood (not recorded which). Receptors originate from a man aged 25-45 years who had recovered from COVID-19.

The chain is built from TRBV28 and TRBJ2-7, with 9 nucleotides matching TRBD1. This CDR3 contains 15 residues. Germline V gene lookup returns CDR1 MDHEN and CDR2 SYDVKM. Trimming cost V 5 bases and J 4 bases; bases outside gene matches: 9. The CDR3 is CASSGSGTGTYEQYF. The CDR3 bases are TGTGCCAGCAGTGGCTCCGGGACAGGGACATACGAGCAGTACTTC.

The V and J genes are TRBV19 and TRBJ1-5; D is ambiguous. The CDR3 consists of 16 residues. CDR1 is LNHDA, CDR2 SQIVND, per germline (reference sequence). Between the trimmed V and J ends, which lost 3 bases and 0 bases, there was a span of 12 bases. In nucleotides, the CDR3 is TGTGCCAGTAGTATGTTAGGGAGTATTAGCAATCAGCCCCAGCATTTT. Its protein product is CASSMLGSISNQPQHF. Full variable domain (remainder filled in from reference TRBV19 and TRBJ1-5): DGGITQSPKYLFRKEGQNVTLSCEQNLNHDAMYWYRQDPGQGLRLIYYSQIVNDFQKGDIAEGYSVSREKKESFPLTVTSAQKNPTAFYLCASSMLGSISNQPQHFGDGTRLSIL.

V and J are TRBV18 and TRBJ2-1, with 7 positions matching TRBD1. Looked up from germline, CDR1 is KGHSH and CDR2 is LQKENI. V trimming: 2 bases; J trimming: 0 bases; junction bases outside the gene matches: 1. The length of the CDR3 is 15 residues. The CDR3 sequence is CASSPGQVSYNEQFF. In DNA, the CDR3 is TGTGCCAGCTCACCAGGACAGGTCTCCTACAATGAGCAGTTCTTC.